The 28 T cell receptor beta chains reported below all come from one sample, sequenced in a study of shared clonotypes between healthy human individuals. This table comes from immunoSEQ multiplex PCR, and its TCRdb copy is limited to in-frame clones, with some not included. Here the sample spans about 1.1 million clones, about four fifths being singletons. Sequenced input: memory CD4+ T cells from PBMCs. Subset noted: CD45RA-negative fraction. The receptors originated from a man aged 18 to 29 in good health. Some clones in this sample may be carry-over from other donors' samples.

This chain uses TRBV6-1 with TRBJ1-1; 9 positions match TRBD1. This CDR3 has 22 residues. The junction had 27 bases not matched to a gene; V was cut back by 2 bases and J by 5 bases. CDR1 is MNHNS and CDR2 is SASEGT in the germline V gene. The CDR3 DNA sequence: TGTGCCAGCAGTGAAAGGCGTCCCCAGGACAGGGGACCTCTCCGGGGGAGGACTGAAGCTTTCTTT. It translates to CASSERRPQDRGPLRGRTEAFF.

V gene TRBV14 combines with J gene TRBJ1-5, with TRBD1 matching 8 bases. Germline lookup yields CDR1 SGHDN and CDR2 FVKESK. The CDR3 loop spans 15 amino acids. The V gene end was trimmed by 1 base and the J gene end by 6 bases; junction bases not matched to a gene: 5. CDR3 DNA: TGTGCCAGCAGCCAAGGACAGGGGAGGGGTCAGCCCCAGCATTTT. It translates to CASSQGQGRGQPQHF. The full variable domain, with the rest looked up from reference TRBV14 and TRBJ1-5, is EAGVTQFPSHSVIEKGQTVTLRCDPISGHDNLYWYRRVMGKEIKFLLHFVKESKQDESGMPNNRFLAERTGGTYSTLKVQPAELEDSGVYFCASSQGQGRGQPQHFGDGTRLSIL.

In its sample, this clone was seen a few times. The chain recombines TRBV7-3 with TRBJ2-2; D remains ambiguous. The CDR3 runs 15 residues. CDR1 SGHTA and CDR2 FQGTGA come from the germline V gene. V gave up 5 bases and J gave up 2 bases, with 12 bases separating them. The CDR3 reads CASSLPTTNTGELFF. CDR3 bases: TGTGCCAGCAGCCTACCTACTACTAACACCGGGGAGCTGTTTTTT.

The V call is TRBV7-9, the J call TRBJ1-1; 9 nucleotides match TRBD1. With V trimmed by 5 bases and J by 3 bases, 7 bases remained unmatched. The CDR3 runs to 15 residues. CDR1 SEHNR and CDR2 FQNEAQ come from the germline V gene (reference sequence). The chain's CDR3 is CASSITGGAHTEAFF. The CDR3 bases are TGTGCCAGCAGCATCACAGGGGGCGCGCACACTGAAGCTTTCTTT.

This chain joins TRBV18 and TRBJ2-5; TRBD1 is a possible D gene (5 bases). CDR3 length: 15 residues. The V gene's germline CDR1 is KGHSH and CDR2 LQKENI. Trimming took 1 base from V and 1 from J, leaving 10 bases between them. CDR3 DNA sequence: TGTGCCAGCTCACCACAACAGGCGACCCAAGAGACCCAGTACTTC. Amino acids: CASSPQQATQETQYF. Drawing the rest from reference TRBV18 and TRBJ2-5, the complete variable domain is NAGVMQNPRHLVRRRGQEARLRCSPMKGHSHVYWYRQLPEEGLKFMVYLQKENIIDESGMPKERFSAEFPKEGPSILRIQQVVRGDSAAYFCASSPQQATQETQYFGPGTRLLVL.

The J gene is TRBJ1-1, the V gene TRBV10-3; D might be TRBD1 (5 bases). The germline gives CDR1 ENHRY, CDR2 SYGVKD. This CDR3 has 13 residues. Deletions cut 11 bases from V and 3 bases from J, with 16 bases between. In DNA, the CDR3 is TGTGCCTCCCGATGGGGGTCGGACACTGAAGCTTTCTTT. Amino acids: CASRWGSDTEAFF.

Note on this clone: The same CDR3 arises from other DNA sequences in this sample as well. The gene calls are TRBV5-1 and TRBJ2-7; D gene unclear. This CDR3 contains 13 residues. The V end lost 2 bases, the J end lost 2 bases, and 8 bases lay between the germline ends. Germline-derived CDR1 and CDR2 are SGHRS and YFSETQ. This CDR3 is CASSLLGTYEQYF. DNA for the CDR3: TGCGCCAGCAGCTTATTAGGTACCTACGAGCAGTACTTC. Using reference TRBV5-1 and TRBJ2-7 for the parts outside the CDR3, the full variable domain is KAGVTQTPRYLIKTRGQQVTLSCSPISGHRSVSWYQQTPGQGLQFLFEYFSETQRNKGNFPGRFSGRQFSNSRSEMNVSTLELGDSALYLCASSLLGTYEQYFGPGTRLTVT.

The chain carries TRBV28 and TRBJ1-1; D gene unclear. Trimming took 3 bases from V and 7 from J, leaving 9 bases between them. The germline V gene has CDR1 MDHEN and CDR2 SYDVKM. The CDR3 spans 12 residues. CDR3: CASSFGSLEAFF. CDR3 bases: TGTGCCAGCAGTTTCGGCAGTCTTGAAGCTTTCTTT.

The chain joins TRBV29-1 to TRBJ2-5; 11 bases align to TRBD2. Matching the DNA end better, TRBJ2-7 makes the J call doubtful. The CDR3 length is 13 residues. In germline, CDR1 is SQVTM, CDR2 ANQGSEA. The CDR3 nucleotides read TGCAGCGCCGTTAGCGGGAGGGACTACGAGCAGTACTTC. It codes for CSAVSGRDYEQYF.

The chain carries TRBV11-3 and TRBJ2-5; a possible D gene is TRBD2 (7 bases). The V gene lost 5 bases and the J gene lost 5 bases, with 21 bases spanning the gap. Germline CDR1 is SGHNT and CDR2 is YENEEA. The CDR3 loop spans 16 amino acids. In DNA, the CDR3 is TGTGCCAGCAGCAGCGGGACATCGAAGGGCCACGAGACCCAGTACTTC. It translates to CASSSGTSKGHETQYF.

The CDR3 loop is CASRNAQGTGNTIYF. The DNA for the CDR3 is TGTGCCAGCAGGAACGCACAGGGGACTGGAAACACCATATATTTT. The gene calls are TRBV6-6 and TRBJ1-3; 7 bases fit TRBD1. With V trimmed by 6 bases and J by 2 bases, 7 bases remained unmatched. CDR1 and CDR2 from the germline V gene are MNHNY and SVGAGI (reference sequence). The CDR3 is made up of 15 amino acids.

This chain joins TRBV15 and TRBJ1-2; D gene uncertain. Deletions cut 0 bases from V and 3 bases from J, with 14 bases between. Germline V CDR1 and CDR2: LNHNV, YYDKDF (reference sequence). The CDR3 runs to 16 residues. CDR3 region: CATSRDGRANYYGYTF. CDR3 sequence (DNA): TGTGCCACCAGCAGAGATGGTCGGGCGAACTACTATGGCTACACCTTC.

The chain combines TRBV29-1 with TRBJ2-5; D perhaps matches TRBD1 (5 bases). The DNA matches TRBJ2-7 better at its end, which makes the J call doubtful. Per germline, CDR1 SQVTM and CDR2 ANQGSEA. This CDR3 region has 11 residues. The CDR3 DNA sequence: TGCAGCGTTGCAGGGACCTACGAGCAGTACTTC. As protein: CSVAGTYEQYF.

CDR3 sequence: CASSYPMGPEAFF. The DNA for the CDR3 is TGTGCCAGCAGTTACCCGATGGGTCCGGAAGCTTTCTTT. This chain uses TRBV6-5 with TRBJ1-1; no clear D gene. The CDR3 has 13 amino acids. V dropped 2 bases and J dropped 8 bases, with 12 bases sitting between them. CDR1 and CDR2 from the germline V gene are MNHEY and SVGAGI.

The V call is TRBV4-2, the J call TRBJ2-1, with D tentatively TRBD2 (5 bases). From germline, CDR1 is LGHNA and CDR2 YNFKEQ. The CDR3 has 17 amino acids. V lost 2 bases and J 3 bases, leaving 17 bases between the germline ends. CDR3 sequence (DNA): TGTGCCAGCAGCCAATCCCCAATCGTCGGGGTCTACAATGAGCAGTTCTTC. Its translation is CASSQSPIVGVYNEQFF.

The rearrangement joins TRBV2 to TRBJ1-3, with unresolved D. The V end lost 8 bases, the J end lost 0 bases, and 11 bases lay between the germline ends. The germline gives CDR1 SNHLY, CDR2 FYNNEI. The CDR3 covers 14 residues. The chain's CDR3 is CASGSIFSGNTIYF. CDR3 bases: TGTGCCAGCGGGTCGATCTTCTCTGGAAACACCATATATTTT.

This clone came up a few times. The chain couples TRBV30 to TRBJ1-1; D ambiguous. This CDR3 is 13 amino acids long. Germline CDR1 reads GTSNPN; CDR2 reads SVGIG (reference sequence). V was shortened by 4 bases and J by 1 base, with 10 bases between the two germline ends. Written as DNA, the CDR3 is TGTGCCTGGAACTTGTACCAGAACACTGAAGCTTTCTTT. Its protein product is CAWNLYQNTEAFF.

V gene TRBV2 combines with J gene TRBJ2-5; D is unresolved. This CDR3 has 11 amino acids. Germline loops: CDR1 SNHLY, CDR2 FYNNEI. V lost 5 bases and J lost 4, with 5 bases in between. CDR3 nucleotides: TGTGCCAGCAGTCCCCCAGAGACCCAGTACTTC. Protein product: CASSPPETQYF.

Notes on this clone: The same CDR3 can be traced to other DNA sequences in this sample. V gene TRBV5-1 combines with J gene TRBJ2-5; TRBD1 is a possible D gene (6 bases). Trimming removed 3 bases at V and 3 bases at J, with 9 bases between. The CDR3 extends over 13 amino acids. Germline loops: CDR1 SGHRS, CDR2 YFSETQ. The CDR3 spells CASSSPGEETQYF. In DNA, the CDR3 is TGCGCCAGCAGCTCCCCAGGGGAAGAGACCCAGTACTTC.

This clone was counted between two and nine times. This CDR3 reads CASSQVGSSGYTF. CDR3 nucleotides: TGCGCCAGCAGCCAAGTAGGATCCTCGGGCTACACCTTC. The chain employs TRBV4-3 and TRBJ1-2; D gene ambiguous. Germline V CDR1 and CDR2: LGHNA, YSLEER. Trimming cost V 1 base and J 8 bases, with 11 bases left between them. The CDR3 is 13 residues long.

The J gene is TRBJ1-4, the V gene TRBV15; 10 nucleotides align to TRBD1. Losses at the gene ends were 9 bases for V and 5 bases for J; bases not matched to a gene: 18. The length of the CDR3 is 18 residues. CDR1 is LNHNV, CDR2 YYDKDF, per germline (reference sequence). The CDR3 DNA follows: TGTGCCACGCTCCCGGGACAGGGGACAGGAGGGAGGAATGAAAAACTGTTTTTT. It yields the protein CATLPGQGTGGRNEKLFF.

The rearrangement uses TRBV5-4 and TRBJ2-1; 11 bases are shared with TRBD1. This CDR3 has 15 residues. Germline V gene lookup returns CDR1 SGHNT and CDR2 YYREEE (reference sequence). Trimming cost V 5 bases and J 4 bases; bases outside gene matches: 5. CDR3 amino acids: CASRPGQGAYNEQFF. The CDR3 DNA reads as TGTGCCAGCAGACCCGGACAGGGGGCTTACAATGAGCAGTTCTTC.

This chain links TRBV7-3 with TRBJ2-1; D remains unclear. There are 14 residues in the CDR3. The germline CDR1 and CDR2 sequences are SGHTA and FQGTGA. V dropped 1 base and J dropped 6 bases, with 10 bases sitting between them. CDR3 DNA: TGTGCCAGCAGCTTAAGGCCAGGTAGCAATGAGCAGTTCTTC. This codes for CASSLRPGSNEQFF.

The J gene is TRBJ1-2, the V gene TRBV5-1; 8 bases align to TRBD1. CDR1 and CDR2 from the germline V gene are SGHRS and YFSETQ. Losses at the gene ends were 5 bases for V and 5 bases for J; bases not matched to a gene: 5. The CDR3 runs to 13 residues. Here the CDR3 reads CASRTGQVYGYTF. The CDR3 DNA follows: TGCGCCAGCAGGACGGGACAGGTATATGGCTACACCTTC.

The genes are TRBV7-8 and TRBJ2-3, with 11 bases fitting TRBD2. The CDR3 runs to 14 residues. The V gene's germline CDR1 is SGHVS and CDR2 FQNEAQ. V was clipped by 5 bases and J by 8 bases; unmatched bases: 6. This chain's CDR3 is CASSMAGTSGTQYF. Written as DNA, the CDR3 is TGTGCCAGCAGCATGGCCGGGACTAGCGGTACGCAGTATTTT.

This clone was counted at least ten times. This sequence joins TRBV2 and TRBJ1-2, with unresolved D. V gave up 0 bases and J gave up 4 bases, with 9 bases separating them. CDR3 length equals 14 residues. Germline CDR1 is SNHLY and CDR2 is FYNNEI. CDR3 in DNA: TGTGCCAGCAGTGAAGCAAGTCGGAGCTATGGCTACACCTTC. This codes for CASSEASRSYGYTF.

The V gene is TRBV2, the J gene TRBJ2-5; D gene uncertain. The CDR3 contains 12 residues. Deletions cut 6 bases from V and 5 bases from J, with 10 bases between. CDR1 and CDR2 from the germline V gene are SNHLY and FYNNEI. The CDR3 sequence is CASRGYGETQYF. The DNA for the CDR3 is TGTGCCAGCAGAGGGTATGGGGAGACCCAGTACTTC. The variable domain in full, with the rest retrieved from reference TRBV2 and TRBJ2-5, is EPEVTQTPSHQVTQMGQEVILRCVPISNHLYFYWYRQILGQKVEFLVSFYNNEISEKSEIFDDQFSVERPDGSNFTLKIRSTKLEDSAMYFCASRGYGETQYFGPGTRLLVL.

The chain joins TRBV7-9 to TRBJ1-1, with D uncertain. The germline gives CDR1 SEHNR, CDR2 FQNEAQ (reference sequence). CDR3 length: 13 residues. Trimming removed 4 bases from V and 3 bases from J, with 9 bases in between. The DNA of the CDR3 is TGTGCCAGCAGCTCCCAAGTGGACACTGAAGCTTTCTTT. It translates to CASSSQVDTEAFF.